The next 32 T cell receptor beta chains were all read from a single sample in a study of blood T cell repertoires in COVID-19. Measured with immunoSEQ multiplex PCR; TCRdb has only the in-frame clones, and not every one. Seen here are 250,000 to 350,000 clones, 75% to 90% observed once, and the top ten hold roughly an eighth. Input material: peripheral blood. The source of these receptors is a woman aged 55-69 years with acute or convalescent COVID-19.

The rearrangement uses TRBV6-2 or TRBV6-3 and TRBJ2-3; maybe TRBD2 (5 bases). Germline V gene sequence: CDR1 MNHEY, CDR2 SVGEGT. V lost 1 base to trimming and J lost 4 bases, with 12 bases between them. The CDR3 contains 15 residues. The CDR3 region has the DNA TGTGCCAGCAGTTACTTCGGGGAAGGATCAGATACGCAGTATTTT. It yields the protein CASSYFGEGSDTQYF.

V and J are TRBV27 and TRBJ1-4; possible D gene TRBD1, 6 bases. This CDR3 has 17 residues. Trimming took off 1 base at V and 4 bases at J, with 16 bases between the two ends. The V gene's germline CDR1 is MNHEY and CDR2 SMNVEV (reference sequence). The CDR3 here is CASSLFPWGGVNEKLFF. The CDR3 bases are TGTGCCAGCAGTTTATTCCCATGGGGGGGCGTTAATGAAAAACTGTTTTTT.

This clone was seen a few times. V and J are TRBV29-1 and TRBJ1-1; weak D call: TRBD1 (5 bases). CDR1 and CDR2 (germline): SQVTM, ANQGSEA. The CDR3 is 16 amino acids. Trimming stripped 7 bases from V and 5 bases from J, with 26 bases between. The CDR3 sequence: CSGDRWGLSDRTEAFF. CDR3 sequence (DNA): TGCAGCGGTGACCGGTGGGGACTCAGTGATCGGACTGAAGCTTTCTTT.

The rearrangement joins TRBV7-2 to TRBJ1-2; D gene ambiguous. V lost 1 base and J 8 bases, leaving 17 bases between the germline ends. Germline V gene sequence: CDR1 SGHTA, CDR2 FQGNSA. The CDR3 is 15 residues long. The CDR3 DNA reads TGTGCCAGCAGCTTAGGTGTGGAGGGCGGATACGGCTACACCTTC. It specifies CASSLGVEGGYGYTF. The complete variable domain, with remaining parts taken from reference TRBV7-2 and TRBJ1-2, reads GAGVSQSPSNKVTEKGKDVELRCDPISGHTALYWYRQSLGQGLEFLIYFQGNSAPDKSGLPSDRFSAERTGGSVSTLTIQRTQQEDSAVYLCASSLGVEGGYGYTFGSGTRLTVV.

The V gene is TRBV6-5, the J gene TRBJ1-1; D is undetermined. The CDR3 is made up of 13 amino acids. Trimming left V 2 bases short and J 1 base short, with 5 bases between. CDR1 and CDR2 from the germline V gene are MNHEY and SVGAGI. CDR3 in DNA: TGTGCCAGCAGTTACGCGGGGAACACTGAAGCTTTCTTT. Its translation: CASSYAGNTEAFF.

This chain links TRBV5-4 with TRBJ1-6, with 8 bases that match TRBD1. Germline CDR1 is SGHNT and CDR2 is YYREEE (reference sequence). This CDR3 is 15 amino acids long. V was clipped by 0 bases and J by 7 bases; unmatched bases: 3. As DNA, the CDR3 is TGTGCCAGCAGCTTGGGGGCAGGGGGCAATTCACCCCTCCACTTT. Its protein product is CASSLGAGGNSPLHF.

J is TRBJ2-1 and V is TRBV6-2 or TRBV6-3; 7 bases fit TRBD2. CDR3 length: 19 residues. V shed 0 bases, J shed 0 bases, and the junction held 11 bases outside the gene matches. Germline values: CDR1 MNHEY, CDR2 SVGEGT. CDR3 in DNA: TGTGCCAGCAGTTACTCTGGCCTAGCGGAGGGCTCCTCCTACAATGAGCAGTTCTTC. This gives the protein CASSYSGLAEGSSYNEQFF.

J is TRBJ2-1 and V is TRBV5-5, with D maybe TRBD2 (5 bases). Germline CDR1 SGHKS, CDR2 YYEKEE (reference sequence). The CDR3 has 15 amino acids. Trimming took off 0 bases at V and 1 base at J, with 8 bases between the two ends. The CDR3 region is CASSLGRTSYNEQFF. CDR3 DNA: TGTGCCAGCAGCTTGGGTAGGACTTCCTACAATGAGCAGTTCTTC.

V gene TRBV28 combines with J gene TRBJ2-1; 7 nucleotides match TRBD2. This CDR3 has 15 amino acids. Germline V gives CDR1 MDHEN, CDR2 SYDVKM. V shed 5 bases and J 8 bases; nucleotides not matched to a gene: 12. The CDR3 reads CASSPLGGNRDEQFF. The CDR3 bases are TGTGCCAGCAGTCCCCTCGGGGGGAATAGGGATGAGCAGTTCTTC.

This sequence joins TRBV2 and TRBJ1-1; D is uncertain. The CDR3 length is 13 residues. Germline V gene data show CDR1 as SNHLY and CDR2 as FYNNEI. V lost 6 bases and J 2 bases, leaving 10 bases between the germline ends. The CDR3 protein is CASSLGSNTEAFF. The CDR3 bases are TGTGCCAGCAGCCTCGGGAGTAACACTGAAGCTTTCTTT.

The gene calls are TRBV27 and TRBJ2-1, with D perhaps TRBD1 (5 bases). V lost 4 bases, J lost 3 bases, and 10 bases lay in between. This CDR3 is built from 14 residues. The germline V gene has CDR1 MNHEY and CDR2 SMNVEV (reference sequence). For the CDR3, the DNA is TGTGCCAGCAGTTCGACAGTAAACTACAATGAGCAGTTCTTC. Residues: CASSSTVNYNEQFF.

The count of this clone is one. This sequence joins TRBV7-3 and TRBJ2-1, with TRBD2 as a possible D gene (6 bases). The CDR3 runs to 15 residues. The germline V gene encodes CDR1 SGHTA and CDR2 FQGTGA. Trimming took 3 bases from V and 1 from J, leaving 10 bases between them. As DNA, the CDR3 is TGTGCCAGCAGCTTGCCAGGAGGGTCCTACAATGAGCAGTTCTTC. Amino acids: CASSLPGGSYNEQFF.

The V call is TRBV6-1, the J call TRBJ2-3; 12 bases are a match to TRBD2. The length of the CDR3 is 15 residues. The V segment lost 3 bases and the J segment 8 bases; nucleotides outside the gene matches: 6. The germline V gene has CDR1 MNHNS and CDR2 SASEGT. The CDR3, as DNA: TGTGCCAGCAGTGAGGAACTAGCGGGAGGCCCTACGCAGTATTTT. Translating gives CASSEELAGGPTQYF.

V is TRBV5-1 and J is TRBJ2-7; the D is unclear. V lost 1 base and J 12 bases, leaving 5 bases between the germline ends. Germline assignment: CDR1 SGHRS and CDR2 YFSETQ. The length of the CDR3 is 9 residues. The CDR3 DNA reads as TGCGCCAGCAGCTTGTCTCCGTACTTC. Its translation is CASSLSPYF.

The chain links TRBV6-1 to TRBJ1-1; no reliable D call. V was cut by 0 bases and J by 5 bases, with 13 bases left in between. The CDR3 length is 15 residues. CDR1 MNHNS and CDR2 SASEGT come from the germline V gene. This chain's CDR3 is CASSEAGRPGTEAFF. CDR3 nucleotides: TGTGCCAGCAGTGAAGCCGGGCGGCCGGGGACTGAAGCTTTCTTT.

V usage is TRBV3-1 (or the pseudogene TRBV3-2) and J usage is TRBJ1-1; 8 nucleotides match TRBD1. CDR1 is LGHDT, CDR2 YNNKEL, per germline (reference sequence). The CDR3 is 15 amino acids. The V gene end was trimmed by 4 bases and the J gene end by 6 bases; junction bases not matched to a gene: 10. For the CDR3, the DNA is TGTGCCAGCAGCCTTCGGGACAGGTGGGGGGCTGAAGCTTTCTTT. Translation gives CASSLRDRWGAEAFF.

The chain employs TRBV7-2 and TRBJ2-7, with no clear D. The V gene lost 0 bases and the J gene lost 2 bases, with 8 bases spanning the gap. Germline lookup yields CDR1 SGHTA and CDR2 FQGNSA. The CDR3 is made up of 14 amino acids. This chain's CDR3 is CASSLALDPYEQYF. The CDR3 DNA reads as TGTGCCAGCAGCTTAGCCCTAGACCCCTACGAGCAGTACTTC.

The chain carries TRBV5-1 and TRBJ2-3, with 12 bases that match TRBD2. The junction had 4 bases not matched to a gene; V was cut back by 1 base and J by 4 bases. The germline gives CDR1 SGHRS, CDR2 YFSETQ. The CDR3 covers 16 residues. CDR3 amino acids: CASSLSLAGGPDTQYF. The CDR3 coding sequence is TGCGCCAGCAGCTTGAGCCTAGCGGGGGGGCCAGATACGCAGTATTTT.

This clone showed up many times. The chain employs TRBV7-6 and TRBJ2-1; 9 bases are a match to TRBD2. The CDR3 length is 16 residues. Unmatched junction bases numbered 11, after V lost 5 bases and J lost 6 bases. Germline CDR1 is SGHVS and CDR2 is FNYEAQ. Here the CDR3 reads CASSPLFAGGANEQFF. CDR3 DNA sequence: TGTGCCAGCAGCCCACTCTTTGCGGGAGGGGCCAATGAGCAGTTCTTC.

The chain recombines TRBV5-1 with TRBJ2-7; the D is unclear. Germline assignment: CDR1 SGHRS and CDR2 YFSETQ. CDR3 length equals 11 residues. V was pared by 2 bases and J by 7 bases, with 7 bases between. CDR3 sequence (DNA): TGCGCCAGCAGCTTAGCCGGGGAGCAGTACTTC. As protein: CASSLAGEQYF.

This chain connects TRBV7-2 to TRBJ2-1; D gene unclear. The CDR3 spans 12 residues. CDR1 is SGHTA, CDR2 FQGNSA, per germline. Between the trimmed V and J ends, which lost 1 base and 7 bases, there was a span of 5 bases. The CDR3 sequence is CASSLDLNEQFF. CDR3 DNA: TGTGCCAGCAGCTTAGATCTGAATGAGCAGTTCTTC.

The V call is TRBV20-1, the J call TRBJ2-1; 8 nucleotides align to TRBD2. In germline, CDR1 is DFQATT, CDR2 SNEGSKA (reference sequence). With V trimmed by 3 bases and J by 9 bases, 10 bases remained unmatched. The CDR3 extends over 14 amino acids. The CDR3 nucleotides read TGCAGTGCTAGTTCCCAGCGGGAGATTTCTGAGCAGTTCTTC. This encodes CSASSQREISEQFF.

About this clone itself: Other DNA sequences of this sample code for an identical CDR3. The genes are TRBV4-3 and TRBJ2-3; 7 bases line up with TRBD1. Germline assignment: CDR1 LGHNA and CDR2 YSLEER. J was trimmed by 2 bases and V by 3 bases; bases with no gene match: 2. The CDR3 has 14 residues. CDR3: CASSQDRFTDTQYF. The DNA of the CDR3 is TGCGCCAGCAGCCAGGACAGGTTCACAGATACGCAGTATTTT.

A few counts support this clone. CDR3 protein: CASRDRVGDSPLHF. CDR3 coding DNA: TGTGCCAGCAGGGACAGGGTGGGTGATTCACCCCTCCACTTT. V usage is TRBV2 and J usage is TRBJ1-6; 8 nucleotides agree with TRBD1. CDR1 is SNHLY and CDR2 is FYNNEI in the germline V gene. This CDR3 is built from 14 residues. V was clipped by 6 bases and J by 8 bases; unmatched bases: 6.

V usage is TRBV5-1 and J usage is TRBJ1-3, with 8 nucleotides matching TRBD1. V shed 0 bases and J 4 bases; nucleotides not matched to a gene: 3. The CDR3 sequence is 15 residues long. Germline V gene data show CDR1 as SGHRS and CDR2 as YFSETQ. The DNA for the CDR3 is TGCGCCAGCAGCTTGGGGACAGGGCACGGAAACACCATATATTTT. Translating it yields CASSLGTGHGNTIYF.

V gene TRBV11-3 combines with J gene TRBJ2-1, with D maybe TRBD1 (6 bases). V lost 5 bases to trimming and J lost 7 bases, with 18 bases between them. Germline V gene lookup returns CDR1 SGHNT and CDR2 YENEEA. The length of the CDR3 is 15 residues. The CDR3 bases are TGTGCCAGCAGCCCAGACCAGGGGCCCCGAAATGAGCAGTTCTTC. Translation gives CASSPDQGPRNEQFF. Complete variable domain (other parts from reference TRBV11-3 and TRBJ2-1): EAGVVQSPRYKIIEKKQPVAFWCNPISGHNTLYWYLQNLGQGPELLIRYENEEAVDDSQLPKDRFSAERLKGVDSTLKIQPAELGDSAVYLCASSPDQGPRNEQFFGPGTRLTVL.

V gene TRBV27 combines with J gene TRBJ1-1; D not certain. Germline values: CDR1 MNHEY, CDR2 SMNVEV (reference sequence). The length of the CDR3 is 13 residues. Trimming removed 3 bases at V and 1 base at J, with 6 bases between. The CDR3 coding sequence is TGTGCCAGCAGTTTTACCGGGAACACTGAAGCTTTCTTT. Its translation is CASSFTGNTEAFF.

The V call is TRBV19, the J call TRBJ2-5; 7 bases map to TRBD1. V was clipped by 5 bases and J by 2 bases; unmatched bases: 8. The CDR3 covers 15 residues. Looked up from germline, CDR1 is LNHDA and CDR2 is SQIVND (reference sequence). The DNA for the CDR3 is TGTGCCAGTAGTCGGGTTGGCAGGGGGCAAGAGACCCAGTACTTC. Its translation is CASSRVGRGQETQYF. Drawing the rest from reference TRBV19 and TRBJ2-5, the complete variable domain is DGGITQSPKYLFRKEGQNVTLSCEQNLNHDAMYWYRQDPGQGLRLIYYSQIVNDFQKGDIAEGYSVSREKKESFPLTVTSAQKNPTAFYLCASSRVGRGQETQYFGPGTRLLVL.

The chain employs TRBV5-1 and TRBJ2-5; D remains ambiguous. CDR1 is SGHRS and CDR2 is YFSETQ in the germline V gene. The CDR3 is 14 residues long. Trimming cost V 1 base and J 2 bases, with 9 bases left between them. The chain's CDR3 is CASSLYAQQETQYF. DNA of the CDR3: TGCGCCAGCAGCTTGTATGCACAGCAAGAGACCCAGTACTTC.

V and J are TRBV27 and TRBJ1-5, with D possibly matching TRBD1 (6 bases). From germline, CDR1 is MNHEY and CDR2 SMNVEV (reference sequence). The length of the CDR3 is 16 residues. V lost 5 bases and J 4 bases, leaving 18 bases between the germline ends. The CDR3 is CASSPGGRGSNQPQHF. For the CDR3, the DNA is TGTGCCAGCAGTCCTGGGGGCAGGGGAAGTAATCAGCCCCAGCATTTT.

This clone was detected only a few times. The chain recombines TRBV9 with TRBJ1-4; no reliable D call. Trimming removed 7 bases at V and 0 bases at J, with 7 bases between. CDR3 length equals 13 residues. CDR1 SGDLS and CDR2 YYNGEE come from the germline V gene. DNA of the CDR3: TGTGCCAGCCAGATTGCAACTAATGAAAAACTGTTTTTT. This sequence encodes CASQIATNEKLFF.

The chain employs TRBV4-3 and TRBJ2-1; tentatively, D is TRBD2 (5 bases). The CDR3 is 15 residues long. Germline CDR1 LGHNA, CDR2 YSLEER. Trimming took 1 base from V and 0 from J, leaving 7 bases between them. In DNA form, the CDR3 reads TGCGCCAGCAGCCAAGGAGGGAACTCCTACAATGAGCAGTTCTTC. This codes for CASSQGGNSYNEQFF.